The 25 T cell receptor beta chains listed next were all sequenced from one sample in a study of cytotoxic CD8 clonotypes in ibrutinib-treated CLL (dated by TCRdb to about 2021). The time point tag for this specimen amounts to: approximately twelve months on ibrutinib. The protocol used for the library was the immunoSEQ multiplex PCR assay. The immuneACCESS repertoire file appears here via TCRdb, limited to in-frame rearrangements. These files lack a portion of the clones; in checked studies, under half of the deficit traces to unresolved V genes, and the cause of the others is not known. A total of approximately 45,000 clones appear in this sample, almost 70% of them only once. The ten largest clones add up to around an eighth of the sample. Sequenced material: PBMCs, taken after 12 months of ibrutinib treatment. Receptor source: a human donor with chronic lymphocytic leukemia.

The chain combines TRBV5-4 with TRBJ2-1, with 8 bases that match TRBD2. The CDR3 is 16 amino acids. CDR1 SGHNT and CDR2 YYREEE come from the germline V gene (reference sequence). The V gene end was trimmed by 0 bases and the J gene end by 6 bases; junction bases not matched to a gene: 8. CDR3 residues: CASSLAGGRLINEQFF. CDR3 nucleotide sequence: TGTGCCAGCAGCTTGGCGGGCGGGAGGTTGATCAATGAGCAGTTCTTC.

The chain employs TRBV27 and TRBJ1-1; no reliable D call. This CDR3 region has 15 residues. V lost 3 bases and J lost 1, with 12 bases in between. Germline V lookup: CDR1 MNHEY, CDR2 SMNVEV (reference sequence). For the CDR3, the DNA is TGTGCCAGCAGTTTCGACCCGACGGGGAACACTGAAGCTTTCTTT. It codes for CASSFDPTGNTEAFF.

This clone was observed once. V gene TRBV25-1 combines with J gene TRBJ1-1, with unresolved D. From germline, CDR1 is MGHDK and CDR2 SYGVNS. V was shortened by 7 bases and J by 1 base, with 4 bases between the two germline ends. The length of the CDR3 is 11 residues. CDR3 sequence: CASNENTEAFF. The CDR3 region has the DNA TGTGCCAGCAACGAGAACACTGAAGCTTTCTTT.

The chain uses TRBV19 and TRBJ2-1, with 11 nucleotides matching TRBD2. With 6 bases clipped from V and 9 bases from J, the junction kept 16 bases outside the gene matches. The CDR3 contains 17 residues. CDR1 and CDR2 (germline): LNHDA, SQIVND (reference sequence). CDR3 amino acids: CASRAIAGGPVGFEQFF. CDR3 nucleotides: TGTGCCAGTAGAGCAATAGCGGGAGGGCCGGTAGGATTTGAGCAGTTCTTC. The full variable domain, with the rest looked up from reference TRBV19 and TRBJ2-1, is DGGITQSPKYLFRKEGQNVTLSCEQNLNHDAMYWYRQDPGQGLRLIYYSQIVNDFQKGDIAEGYSVSREKKESFPLTVTSAQKNPTAFYLCASRAIAGGPVGFEQFFGPGTRLTVL.

This chain links TRBV28 with TRBJ2-7; TRBD2 aligns across 11 bases. Germline assignment: CDR1 MDHEN and CDR2 SYDVKM. The CDR3 is 15 amino acids. V dropped 6 bases and J dropped 0; count of bases not matched to a gene: 4. CDR3 nucleotide sequence: TGTGCCAGCAGGCTAGCGGGAGGAAACTCCTACGAGCAGTACTTC. This translates into CASRLAGGNSYEQYF. Together with reference TRBV28 and TRBJ2-7, the CDR3 gives the full variable domain: DVKVTQSSRYLVKRTGEKVFLECVQDMDHENMFWYRQDPGLGLRLIYFSYDVKMKEKGDIPEGYSVSREKKERFSLILESASTNQTSMYLCASRLAGGNSYEQYFGPGTRLTVT.

This clone was counted only a few times. The chain recombines TRBV10-3 with TRBJ1-1; D possibly corresponds to TRBD1 (5 bases). The CDR3 spans 13 residues. Germline-derived CDR1 and CDR2 are ENHRY and SYGVKD. V was trimmed by 0 bases and J by 6 bases, leaving 8 bases between them. The CDR3 DNA follows: TGTGCCATCAGTGAGTCGGGGGGACCTGAAGCTTTCTTT. As protein: CAISESGGPEAFF.

V gene TRBV10-1 combines with J gene TRBJ2-3; possible D gene TRBD2, 7 bases. V was cut by 2 bases and J by 8 bases, with 17 bases left in between. Germline assignment: CDR1 WNHNN and CDR2 SYGVQD (reference sequence). This CDR3 region has 15 residues. Here the CDR3 reads CASSEGGGPAVTQYF. CDR3 nucleotide sequence: TGCGCCAGCAGTGAGGGCGGGGGCCCAGCGGTTACGCAGTATTTT.

The V gene is TRBV7-2, the J gene TRBJ2-1; 11 bases agree with TRBD2. Germline V gene data show CDR1 as SGHTA and CDR2 as FQGNSA. The CDR3 totals 14 residues. The trim removed 1 base at V and 16 bases at J, leaving 9 bases unmatched. The chain's CDR3 is CASSLGLAGGPLFF. Here the CDR3 DNA reads TGTGCCAGCAGCTTAGGGTTAGCGGGAGGGCCGCTCTTCTTC.

V usage is TRBV25-1 and J usage is TRBJ1-3; TRBD1 agrees at 10 bases. The CDR3 runs to 17 residues. V lost 1 base, J lost 3 bases, and 6 bases stayed unmatched. Germline V lookup: CDR1 MGHDK, CDR2 SYGVNS. CDR3: CASSESGDRGIGNTIYF. In nucleotides, the CDR3 is TGTGCCAGCAGTGAATCCGGGGACAGGGGAATTGGAAACACCATATATTTT.

The chain joins TRBV29-1 to TRBJ2-1, with unresolved D. The germline V and J ends were trimmed by 4 bases and 10 bases, with 11 bases remaining between them. CDR1 and CDR2 from the germline V gene are SQVTM and ANQGSEA. The CDR3 contains 11 residues. The CDR3 sequence is CSVVSAIEQFF. CDR3 bases: TGCAGCGTTGTTTCGGCAATCGAGCAGTTCTTC.

The V call is TRBV10-1, the J call TRBJ1-2, with D uncertain. CDR3 length equals 13 residues. Germline-derived CDR1 and CDR2 are WNHNN and SYGVQD (reference sequence). V dropped 0 bases and J dropped 4 bases, with 6 bases sitting between them. The CDR3 is CASSESGGYGYTF. The DNA for the CDR3 is TGCGCCAGCAGTGAGTCGGGCGGCTATGGCTACACCTTC.

The chain joins TRBV18 to TRBJ2-2; D remains ambiguous. V lost 0 bases and J 3 bases, leaving 11 bases between the germline ends. This CDR3 is 16 amino acids long. CDR1 is KGHSH, CDR2 LQKENI, per germline. Written as DNA, the CDR3 is TGTGCCAGCTCACCACCGCTTCAGGCCTACACCGGGGAGCTGTTTTTT. This gives the protein CASSPPLQAYTGELFF.

The V gene is TRBV6-4, the J gene TRBJ2-1; D may be TRBD1 (5 bases). This CDR3 has 13 residues. Trimming stripped 4 bases from V and 6 bases from J, with 10 bases between. Germline loops: CDR1 MRHNA, CDR2 SNTAGT. The CDR3 nucleotides are TGTGCCAGCAGTGCACAGGATGCCAATGAGCAGTTCTTC. Amino acid sequence: CASSAQDANEQFF.

This clone came up a few times. The gene calls are TRBV9 and TRBJ2-1, with TRBD2 as a possible D gene (6 bases). Trimming stripped 0 bases from V and 4 bases from J, with 11 bases between. Germline-derived CDR1 and CDR2 are SGDLS and YYNGEE. This CDR3 spans 15 amino acids. CDR3 in DNA: TGTGCCAGCAGCGTAGTAATGGCGGGGTACAATGAGCAGTTCTTC. Its translation: CASSVVMAGYNEQFF.

This chain uses TRBV6-6 with TRBJ2-3, with TRBD2 matching over 8 bases. From germline, CDR1 is MNHNY and CDR2 SVGAGI (reference sequence). V lost 6 bases and J lost 0; bases outside the gene matches: 5. CDR3 length: 15 amino acids. CDR3: CASRKGTSSTDTQYF. In DNA, the CDR3 is TGTGCCAGCAGAAAAGGGACTAGTAGCACAGATACGCAGTATTTT.

With respect to this clone: One junction end disagrees with the germline gene, perhaps due to a read error. The chain links TRBV19 to TRBJ2-3, with TRBD1 as a possible D gene (5 bases). Looked up from germline, CDR1 is LNHDA and CDR2 is SQIVND (reference sequence). The CDR3 extends over 15 amino acids. The CDR3: CASSVDSLGTDTQYF. The CDR3 DNA sequence: TGTGCCAGTAGTGTAGACAGTCTTGGCACAGATACGCAGTATTTT. The complete variable domain, with remaining parts taken from reference TRBV19 and TRBJ2-3, reads DGGITQSPKYLFRKEGQNVTLSCEQNLNHDAMYWYRQDPGQGLRLIYYSQIVNDFQKGDIAEGYSVSREKKESFPLTVTSAQKNPTAFYLCASSVDSLGTDTQYFGPGTRLTVL.

This chain joins TRBV30 and TRBJ1-2; no clear D. Trimming shortened V by 2 bases and J by 3 bases, and 4 bases separated the two germline ends. Per germline, CDR1 GTSNPN and CDR2 SVGIG (reference sequence). The CDR3 contains 11 residues. The CDR3 spells CAWSTDYGYTF. The CDR3 bases are TGTGCCTGGAGTACTGACTATGGCTACACCTTC.

This chain connects TRBV25-1 to TRBJ2-2; no clear D. CDR1 is MGHDK, CDR2 SYGVNS, per germline. This CDR3 comprises 14 residues. The germline V and J ends were trimmed by 2 bases and 1 base, with 5 bases remaining between them. The CDR3 DNA is TGTGCCAGCAGTGAAAGAGGGAACACCGGGGAGCTGTTTTTT. Its protein is CASSERGNTGELFF.

This chain joins TRBV19 and TRBJ2-3, with 13 bases that match TRBD2. Germline V CDR1 and CDR2: LNHDA, SQIVND (reference sequence). The CDR3 is made up of 18 amino acids. The V and J ends lost 2 bases and 0 bases, in that order; junction bases with no gene match: 5. Here the CDR3 reads CASSIWGLAGLSTDTQYF. For the CDR3, the DNA is TGTGCCAGTAGTATATGGGGACTAGCGGGGCTGAGCACAGATACGCAGTATTTT.

The V call is TRBV11-2, the J call TRBJ2-5; D possibly corresponds to TRBD2 (6 bases). The V end was cut by 1 base, the J end by 6 bases, with 12 bases between. The CDR3 runs to 14 residues. Germline CDR1 and CDR2: SGHAT and FQNNGV. In nucleotides, the CDR3 is TGTGCCAGCAGCTTAGGATTCGCGGGGCAGACCCAGTACTTC. It is translated as CASSLGFAGQTQYF.

This clone was seen a single time. This chain links TRBV11-2 with TRBJ2-1; 10 nucleotides align to TRBD2. V lost 5 bases and J lost 4; bases outside the gene matches: 5. Germline V lookup: CDR1 SGHAT, CDR2 FQNNGV. The CDR3 totals 15 residues. CDR3 residues: CASSPRTSGYNEQFF. As DNA, the CDR3 is TGTGCCAGCAGCCCCCGGACTAGCGGTTACAATGAGCAGTTCTTC.

This chain connects TRBV6-1 to TRBJ1-2, with no clear D. Between the trimmed V and J ends, which lost 2 bases and 2 bases, there was a span of 9 bases. The CDR3 is made up of 14 amino acids. The germline V gene has CDR1 MNHNS and CDR2 SASEGT. In DNA form, the CDR3 reads TGTGCCAGCAGTGAAATTGGCAGGAACTATGGCTACACCTTC. Its protein product is CASSEIGRNYGYTF.

The rearrangement uses TRBV7-2 and TRBJ2-7; 8 bases line up with TRBD1. CDR3 length equals 16 residues. The J segment lost 4 bases and the V segment lost 5 bases, leaving 13 bases of the junction unmatched. CDR1 SGHTA and CDR2 FQGNSA come from the germline V gene. The CDR3 reads CASSEGQAQSPYEQYF. DNA for the CDR3: TGTGCCAGCAGCGAGGGACAGGCCCAGTCCCCATACGAGCAGTACTTC.

The count of this clone is one. The chain links TRBV5-4 to TRBJ2-2, with D maybe TRBD1 (5 bases). V was cut by 1 base and J by 1 base, with 11 bases left in between. This CDR3 contains 16 residues. CDR1 and CDR2 (germline): SGHNT, YYREEE (reference sequence). In nucleotides, the CDR3 is TGTGCCAGCAGCTTGCAGGGCGGTGGGAACACCGGGGAGCTGTTTTTT. It specifies CASSLQGGGNTGELFF.

The chain joins TRBV5-3 to TRBJ1-1, with 9 bases that match TRBD1. TRBV5-3 is treated as an ORF (open reading frame) with a function not yet certain. J lost 1 base, V lost 1 base, and 2 bases had no gene match. This CDR3 contains 15 residues. The DNA for the CDR3 is TGTGCCAGAAGCTTGACAGGGGGCCGGAACACTGAAGCTTTCTTT. Its protein is CARSLTGGRNTEAFF.